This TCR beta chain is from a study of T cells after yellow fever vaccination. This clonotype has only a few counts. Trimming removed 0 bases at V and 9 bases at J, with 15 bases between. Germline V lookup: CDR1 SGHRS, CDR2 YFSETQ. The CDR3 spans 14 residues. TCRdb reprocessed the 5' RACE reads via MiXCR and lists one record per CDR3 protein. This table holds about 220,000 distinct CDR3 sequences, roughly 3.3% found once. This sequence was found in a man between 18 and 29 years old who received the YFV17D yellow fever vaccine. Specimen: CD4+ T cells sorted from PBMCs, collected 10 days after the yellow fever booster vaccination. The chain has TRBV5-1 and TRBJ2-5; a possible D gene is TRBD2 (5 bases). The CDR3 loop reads CASSLVEDSFSQYF. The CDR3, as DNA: TGCGCCAGCAGCTTGGTCGAGGACTCCTTCTCCCAGTACTTC.